This T cell receptor (beta chain) was identified during a study of CD8 T cells in Susac syndrome. Overall study findings and caveats: Individuals included in the TCR sequencing and HLA analysis were acknowledged by the study to be relatively few in number.

Between the trimmed V and J ends, which lost 6 bases and 1 base, there was a span of 9 bases. Germline V lookup: CDR1 MGHRA, CDR2 YSYEKL. CDR3 length: 13 amino acids. FACS was used to enrich TEMRA cells, whereas the CD8+ and CD4+ T cells were obtained by negative isolation. Turning to this clonotype: The antigen remains undetermined.

cDNA came from roughly 0.47 to 1 ug RNA primed by random hexamers. An immunoSEQ multiplex PCR generated amplified TCR beta CDR3 products spanning 54 Vbeta and 13 Jbeta. TCRdb analysed the immunoSEQ multiplex PCR reads with MiXCR anew, one entry per CDR3 protein. The table lists 70,000 or so distinct CDR3 sequences, more than 85% of them singletons, with about 0.26% in the top ten. This rearrangement joins TRBV4-1 to TRBJ1-2; D call uncertain. The sample taken for sequencing was CD8+ T cells from PBMCs. This TCR was sampled from a human donor in good health. CDR3 region: CASSRSDNYGYTF. The CDR3 DNA sequence: TGCGCCAGCAGTCGCAGTGATAACTATGGCTACACCTTC.